This entry features one T cell receptor beta chain sequence. Its antigen is as yet unknown. TCRdb's table, derived via immunoSEQ multiplex PCR, lists solely in-frame clones and lacks some. The sample shows about 30,000 clones, around 90% of them seen only once. Time point specified: week 11, during vaccination. The study gave 300 ug of mutant IDH1 20-mer peptide per vaccine dose, with topical imiquimod. These data are taken from a study of a mutant IDH1 vaccine in newly diagnosed glioma. About the study: The patients received vaccinations eight times, in weeks 1, 3, 5, 7, 11, 15, 19 and 23. Vaccination started 4-6 weeks after radiotherapy alone, or with temozolomide cycles.

The CDR3 sequence is 12 residues long. Germline CDR1 and CDR2: SQVTM and ANQGSEA. Trimming stripped 4 bases from V and 1 base from J, with 7 bases between. This sample comprised PBMCs, obtained from a glioma patient whose treatment included an IDH1 peptide vaccine. This sequence joins TRBV29-1 and TRBJ1-1; D gene unclear. The receptor's source is a man in his late teens or twenties with glioma. This chain's CDR3 is CSVGTGNTEAFF. As DNA, the CDR3 is TGCAGCGTTGGTACGGGGAACACTGAAGCTTTCTTT.